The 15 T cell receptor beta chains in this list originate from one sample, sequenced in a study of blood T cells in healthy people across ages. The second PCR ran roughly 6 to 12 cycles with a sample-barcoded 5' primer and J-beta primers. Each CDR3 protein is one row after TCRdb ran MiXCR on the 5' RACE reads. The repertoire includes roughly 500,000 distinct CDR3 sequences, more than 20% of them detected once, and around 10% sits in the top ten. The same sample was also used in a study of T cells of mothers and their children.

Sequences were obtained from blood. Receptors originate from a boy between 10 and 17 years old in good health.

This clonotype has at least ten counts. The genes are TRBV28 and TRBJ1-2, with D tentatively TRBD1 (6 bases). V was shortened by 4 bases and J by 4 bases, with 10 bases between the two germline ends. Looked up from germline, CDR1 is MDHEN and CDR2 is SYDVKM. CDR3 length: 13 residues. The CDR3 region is CASSSGQFYGYTF. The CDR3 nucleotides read TGTGCCAGCAGTTCAGGACAGTTCTATGGCTACACCTTC.

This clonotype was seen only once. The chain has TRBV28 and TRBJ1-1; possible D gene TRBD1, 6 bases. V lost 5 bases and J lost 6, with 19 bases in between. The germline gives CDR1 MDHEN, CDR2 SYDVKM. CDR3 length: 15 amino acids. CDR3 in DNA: TGTGCCAGCAGTCTTACAGGGCAATCTAACGCTGAAGCTTTCTTT. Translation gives CASSLTGQSNAEAFF.

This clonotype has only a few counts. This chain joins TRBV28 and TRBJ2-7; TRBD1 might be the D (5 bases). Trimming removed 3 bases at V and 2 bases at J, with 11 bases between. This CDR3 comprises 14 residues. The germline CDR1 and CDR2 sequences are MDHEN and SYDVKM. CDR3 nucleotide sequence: TGTGCCAGCAGTTTCCGTCAGGGTCCCTACGAGCAGTACTTC. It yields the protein CASSFRQGPYEQYF.

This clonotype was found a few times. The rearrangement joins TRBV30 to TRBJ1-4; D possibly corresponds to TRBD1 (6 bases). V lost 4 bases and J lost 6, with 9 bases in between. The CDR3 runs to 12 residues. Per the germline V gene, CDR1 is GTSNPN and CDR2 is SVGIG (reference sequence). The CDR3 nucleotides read TGTGCCTGGAATGGGGGCTATGAAAAACTGTTTTTT. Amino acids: CAWNGGYEKLFF.

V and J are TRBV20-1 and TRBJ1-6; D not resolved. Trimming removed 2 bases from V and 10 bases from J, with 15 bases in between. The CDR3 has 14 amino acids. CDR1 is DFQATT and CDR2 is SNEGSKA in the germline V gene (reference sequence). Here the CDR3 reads CSARNTRASSPLHF. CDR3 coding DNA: TGCAGTGCTAGAAACACAAGGGCGAGCTCACCCCTCCACTTT.

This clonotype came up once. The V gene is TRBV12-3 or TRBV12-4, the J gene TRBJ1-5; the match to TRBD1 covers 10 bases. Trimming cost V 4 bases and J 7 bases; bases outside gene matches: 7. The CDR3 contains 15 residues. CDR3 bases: TGTGCCAGCAGTTGGGGGACAGGGGTTAGGCAGCCCCAGCATTTT. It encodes CASSWGTGVRQPQHF.

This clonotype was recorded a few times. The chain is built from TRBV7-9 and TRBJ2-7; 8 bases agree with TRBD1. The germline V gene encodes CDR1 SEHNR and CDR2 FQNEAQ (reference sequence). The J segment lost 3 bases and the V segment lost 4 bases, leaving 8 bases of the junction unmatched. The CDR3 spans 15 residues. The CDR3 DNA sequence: TGTGCCAGCAGCTCCGACAGGGGACTTGTCTACGAGCAGTACTTC. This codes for CASSSDRGLVYEQYF.

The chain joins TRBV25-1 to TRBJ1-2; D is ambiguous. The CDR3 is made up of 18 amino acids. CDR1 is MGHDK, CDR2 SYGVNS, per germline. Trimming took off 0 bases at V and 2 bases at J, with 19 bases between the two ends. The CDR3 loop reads CASSEYRDRTGKNYGYTF. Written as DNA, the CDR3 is TGTGCCAGCAGTGAATATCGAGACCGTACGGGAAAAAACTATGGCTACACCTTC.

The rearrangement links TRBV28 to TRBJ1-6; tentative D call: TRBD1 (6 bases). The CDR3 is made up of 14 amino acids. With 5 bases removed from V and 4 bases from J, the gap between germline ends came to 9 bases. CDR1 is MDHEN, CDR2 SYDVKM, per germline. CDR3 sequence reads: CASSRTGYNSPLHF. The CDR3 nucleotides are TGTGCCAGCAGTCGAACAGGGTATAATTCACCCCTCCACTTT. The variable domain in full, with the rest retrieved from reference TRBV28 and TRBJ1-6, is DVKVTQSSRYLVKRTGEKVFLECVQDMDHENMFWYRQDPGLGLRLIYFSYDVKMKEKGDIPEGYSVSREKKERFSLILESASTNQTSMYLCASSRTGYNSPLHFGNGTRLTVT.

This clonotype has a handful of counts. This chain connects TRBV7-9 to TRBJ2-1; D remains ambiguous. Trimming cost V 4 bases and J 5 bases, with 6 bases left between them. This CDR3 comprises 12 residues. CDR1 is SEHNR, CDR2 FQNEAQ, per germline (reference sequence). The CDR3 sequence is CASSSYDNEQFF. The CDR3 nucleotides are TGTGCCAGCAGCTCCTACGACAATGAGCAGTTCTTC.

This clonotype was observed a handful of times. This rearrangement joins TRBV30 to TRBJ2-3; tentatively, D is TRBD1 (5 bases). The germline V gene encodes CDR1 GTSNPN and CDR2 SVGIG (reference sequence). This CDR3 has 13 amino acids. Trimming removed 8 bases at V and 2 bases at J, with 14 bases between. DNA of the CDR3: TGTGCCCTGGGGCTGCTGACCACAGATACGCAGTATTTT. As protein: CALGLLTTDTQYF. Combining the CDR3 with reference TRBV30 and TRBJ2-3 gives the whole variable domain SQTIHQWPATLVQPVGSPLSLECTVEGTSNPNLYWYRQAAGRGLQLLFYSVGIGQISSEVPQNLSASRPQDRQFILSSKKLLLSDSGFYLCALGLLTTDTQYFGPGTRLTVL.

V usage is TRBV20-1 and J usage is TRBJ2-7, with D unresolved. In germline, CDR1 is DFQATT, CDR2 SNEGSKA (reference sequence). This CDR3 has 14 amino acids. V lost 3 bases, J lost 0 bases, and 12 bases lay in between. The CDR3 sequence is CSASIRSLSYEQYF. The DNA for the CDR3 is TGCAGTGCTAGCATCAGGTCCCTCTCCTACGAGCAGTACTTC.

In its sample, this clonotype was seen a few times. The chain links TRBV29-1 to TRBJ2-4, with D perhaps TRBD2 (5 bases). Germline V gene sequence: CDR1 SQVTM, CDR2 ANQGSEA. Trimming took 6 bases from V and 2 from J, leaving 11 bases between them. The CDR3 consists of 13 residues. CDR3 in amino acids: CSVPDGTKNIQYF. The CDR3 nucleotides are TGCAGCGTCCCGGACGGGACCAAAAACATTCAGTACTTC. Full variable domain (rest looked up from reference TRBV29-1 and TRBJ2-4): SAVISQKPSRDICQRGTSLTIQCQVDSQVTMMFWYRQQPGQSLTLIATANQGSEATYESGFVIDKFPISRPNLTFSTLTVSNMSPEDSSIYLCSVPDGTKNIQYFGAGTRLSVL.

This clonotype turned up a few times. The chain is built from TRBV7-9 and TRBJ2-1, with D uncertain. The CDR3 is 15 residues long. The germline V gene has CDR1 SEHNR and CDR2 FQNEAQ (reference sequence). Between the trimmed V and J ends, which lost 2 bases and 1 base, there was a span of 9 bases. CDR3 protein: CASSLLQESYNEQFF. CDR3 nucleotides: TGTGCCAGCAGCTTACTTCAGGAATCCTACAATGAGCAGTTCTTC.

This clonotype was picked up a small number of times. The CDR3 reads CASSQYGAANEKLFF. CDR3 sequence (DNA): TGCGCCAGCAGCCAATACGGGGCCGCAAATGAAAAACTGTTTTTT. This chain connects TRBV4-3 to TRBJ1-4; weak D call: TRBD1 (5 bases). V lost 2 bases and J 5 bases, leaving 12 bases between the germline ends. The V gene's germline CDR1 is LGHNA and CDR2 YSLEER. The CDR3 spans 15 residues.